This T cell receptor beta chain appears in the sequencing data of a study of regulatory T cells in long-lasting Graves disease. Findings of the study overall: Study was limited to peripheral blood, excluding thyroid tissue.

HTBI primers from iRepertoire and Arm-PCR of CDR3 regions yielded the TCR beta libraries. TCRdb reprocessed the multiplex PCR reads with MiXCR, giving one entry per CDR3 protein. The sample carries a few hundred thousand distinct CDR3 sequences, about 14% recorded once. The CDR3 spans 13 residues. CDR1 LNHDA and CDR2 SQIVND come from the germline V gene (reference sequence). The V and J ends lost 0 bases and 8 bases respectively, with 8 bases between them. With regard to this clonotype: The antigen is undetermined.

Time point denoted: newly diagnosed GD, antithyroid drugs for less than 3 months. The TCR library was made from RNA extracted from PBMCs. The same data also went into a second study, on T cells in Graves' hyperthyroidism and ophthalmopathy. Per that paper: Exclusion of a patient resulted from uncontrolled infection, other autoimmune disease, pregnancy or lactation.

The chain employs TRBV19 and TRBJ2-1; D is possibly TRBD1 or TRBD2 (5 bases each). The sample was peripheral blood mononuclear cells (PBMCs), taken at new diagnosis, from a patient treated with antithyroid drugs. This clonotype was obtained from a woman aged 45 to 65 with Graves disease. CDR3 sequence: CASSIDRGDEQFF. The CDR3 DNA reads TGTGCCAGTAGTATAGATAGGGGAGATGAGCAGTTCTTC.